The T cell receptor beta chain described here comes from a study of blood T cell repertoires in COVID-19. Study details: Researchers got acute and convalescent COVID-19 samples from the United States, Italy and Spain.

The table came from immunoSEQ multiplex PCR; TCRdb's copy has only in-frame clones and leaves some out. In the table there are approximately 320,000 clones, 70% to 90% of which are singletons. The clonotype was recovered from a human donor in a cohort sampled during active COVID-19. The material sequenced was peripheral blood.

The CDR3 DNA reads as TGTGCCAGCTACCGCGGAATAGTTACGGTGCCTCATCCTGAAGCTTTCTTT. This translates into CASYRGIVTVPHPEAFF. The chain uses TRBV2 and TRBJ1-1; D unclear. The ends were cut back, 8 bases at V and 6 bases at J, with 28 bases in the middle. CDR1 SNHLY and CDR2 FYNNEI come from the germline V gene. The length of the CDR3 is 17 residues.